Listed here is a single TCR beta chain. The sample is drawn from a study of blood T cell repertoires in COVID-19. Across the study: The cDNA or gDNA used as material had been derived from T cells, B-cell-depleted T cells, or PBMCs.

In the source study's methods: Amplified reference gene primers provided the basis for estimating nucleated cell counts. Some clones are missing from TCRdb's copy, which holds only in-frame ones; the method was immunoSEQ multiplex PCR. The V and J calls and clone size come from that table; D and trimming were worked out from the DNA. The sample lists under 200,000 clones; about 81% were seen once. Input material: peripheral blood. The receptor's source is a man aged 25-45 years with active or convalescent COVID-19.

The CDR3: CASSRETGERGYTF. In DNA, the CDR3 is TGTGCCAGCAGCCGCGAGACAGGGGAGAGGGGCTACACCTTC. V and J are TRBV5-5 and TRBJ1-2; 8 bases agree with TRBD1. J gave up 8 bases and V 4 bases, and 10 bases lay outside the gene matches. The CDR3 is 14 amino acids. The germline V gene has CDR1 SGHKS and CDR2 YYEKEE (reference sequence).